This TCR beta chain was documented in a study of control samples from healthy donors and cancer patients. In this sample, this clone turned up once. The protocol was immunoSEQ multiplex PCR, while the TCRdb copy is restricted to in-frame clones and leaves out a portion. The data contain about 85,000 clones, about 90% of them singletons. With V trimmed by 5 bases and J by 5 bases, 3 bases remained unmatched. The CDR3 runs 13 residues. Germline CDR1 is LGHNA and CDR2 is YNFKEQ. Sequenced material: blood. The chain is built from TRBV4-2 and TRBJ1-1, with 9 positions matching TRBD1. This TCR was recovered from a man aged 50 to 60 in good health. CDR3 sequence: CASSKQGATEAFF. CDR3 sequence (DNA): TGTGCCAGCAGCAAACAGGGGGCGACTGAAGCTTTCTTT.